One sample yielded the 27 T cell receptor beta chains listed below, sequenced in a study of cytomegalovirus exposure and HLA in healthy donors. TCRdb's copy holds only in-frame clones and misses some; the assay was immunoSEQ multiplex PCR. Here the sample spans around 60,000 clones, about 96% being singletons. Sample: PBMCs. Receptors originate from a woman between 18 and 29 years old in good health and CMV-seronegative.

The chain recombines TRBV7-2 with TRBJ2-3; 8 bases are shared with TRBD1. Germline V lookup: CDR1 SGHTA, CDR2 FQGNSA. The CDR3 is 16 amino acids. The trim removed 2 bases at V and 2 bases at J, leaving 6 bases unmatched. CDR3 bases: TGTGCCAGCAGCTTAAAGGGACAGGTCGACACAGATACGCAGTATTTT. Its protein is CASSLKGQVDTDTQYF.

In its sample, this clone was seen once. The DNA of the CDR3 is TGTGCCATCAGTGAGCTGGCCGCTGCAGCGGATGGCTACACCTTC. The encoded protein is CAISELAAAADGYTF. This chain connects TRBV10-3 to TRBJ1-2; no reliable D call. The CDR3 consists of 15 residues. V was trimmed by 2 bases and J by 6 bases, leaving 16 bases between them. CDR1 is ENHRY, CDR2 SYGVKD, per germline.

The CDR3 spells CASSSQGTDTQYF. In nucleotides, the CDR3 is TGTGCCAGCAGCTCCCAGGGCACAGATACGCAGTATTTT. The V gene is TRBV13, the J gene TRBJ2-3, with no clear D. V lost 4 bases and J lost 1, with 6 bases in between. Germline V gives CDR1 PRHDT, CDR2 FYEKMQ (reference sequence). The CDR3 totals 13 residues. Full variable domain (missing parts from reference TRBV13 and TRBJ2-3): AAGVIQSPRHLIKEKRETATLKCYPIPRHDTVYWYQQGPGQDPQFLISFYEKMQSDKGSIPDRFSAQQFSDYHSELNMSSLELGDSALYFCASSSQGTDTQYFGPGTRLTVL.

This rearrangement joins TRBV5-4 to TRBJ2-3, with TRBD2 identical over 7 bases. V lost 0 bases to trimming and J lost 2 bases; unmatched junction nucleotides: 6. Germline CDR1 reads SGHNT; CDR2 reads YYREEE (reference sequence). The CDR3 sequence is 16 residues long. DNA of the CDR3: TGTGCCAGCAGCTTGGGGGGCGGGAGAAACACAGATACGCAGTATTTT. Protein product: CASSLGGGRNTDTQYF.

This sequence joins TRBV9 and TRBJ2-1, with D unclear. Trimming stripped 4 bases from V and 5 bases from J, with 13 bases between. This CDR3 contains 14 residues. In germline, CDR1 is SGDLS, CDR2 YYNGEE. For the CDR3, the DNA is TGTGCCAGCAGCCGGCGGCGGCTCCACAATGAGCAGTTCTTC. Encoded protein: CASSRRRLHNEQFF.

This chain uses TRBV28 with TRBJ2-1; 7 bases line up with TRBD2. V shed 10 bases, J shed 5 bases, and the junction held 5 bases outside the gene matches. CDR3 length: 12 amino acids. In germline, CDR1 is MDHEN, CDR2 SYDVKM. CDR3 loop: CATEGGNNEQFF. As DNA, the CDR3 is TGTGCCACCGAGGGAGGGAACAATGAGCAGTTCTTC.

The rearrangement links TRBV6-5 to TRBJ2-5, with TRBD2 matching over 7 bases. This CDR3 has 16 amino acids. J was trimmed by 4 bases and V by 0 bases; bases with no gene match: 8. The germline V gene has CDR1 MNHEY and CDR2 SVGAGI. CDR3 DNA sequence: TGTGCCAGCAGTTACTCGGGGGGGGACGATCCAGAGACCCAGTACTTC. It is translated as CASSYSGGDDPETQYF.

The chain has TRBV15 and TRBJ2-5; D possibly corresponds to TRBD1 (6 bases). The CDR3 extends over 18 amino acids. V lost 1 base and J lost 6, with 24 bases in between. From germline, CDR1 is LNHNV and CDR2 YYDKDF (reference sequence). The CDR3 is CATSRGRGQSGVKQTQYF. The DNA for the CDR3 is TGTGCCACCAGCAGAGGTCGAGGACAGTCAGGGGTTAAACAGACCCAGTACTTC.

In its sample, this clone was seen once. The rearrangement links TRBV6-6 to TRBJ2-1, with TRBD2 as a possible D gene (6 bases). The germline V gene encodes CDR1 MNHNY and CDR2 SVGAGI (reference sequence). V was cut by 2 bases and J by 7 bases, with 15 bases left in between. The CDR3 sequence is 15 residues long. The CDR3 reads CASSYGGVLRNEQFF. DNA for the CDR3: TGTGCCAGCAGTTACGGCGGGGTCCTGCGGAATGAGCAGTTCTTC.

This sequence joins TRBV18 and TRBJ2-1; 13 nucleotides align to TRBD2. The length of the CDR3 is 15 residues. V shed 3 bases, J shed 10 bases, and the junction held 6 bases outside the gene matches. Germline-derived CDR1 and CDR2 are KGHSH and LQKENI. CDR3 nucleotide sequence: TGTGCCAGCTCACCGAACGGACTAGCGGGAGACGAGCAGTTCTTC. This sequence encodes CASSPNGLAGDEQFF.

The chain employs TRBV5-1 and TRBJ1-3; TRBD1 matches at 11 bases. Losses at the gene ends were 3 bases for V and 5 bases for J; bases not matched to a gene: 4. Germline CDR1 and CDR2: SGHRS and YFSETQ. CDR3 size: 15 residues. The CDR3 protein is CASSSGQGARNTIYF. In DNA, the CDR3 is TGCGCCAGCAGCTCCGGACAGGGGGCTAGAAACACCATATATTTT.

This chain uses TRBV2 with TRBJ1-5, with a tentative D call TRBD1 (5 bases). This CDR3 comprises 17 residues. Trimming pared 7 bases from V and 2 bases from J, leaving 21 bases between. Per germline, CDR1 SNHLY and CDR2 FYNNEI. CDR3 nucleotide sequence: TGTGCCAGCACCGGAGGGTGGGGGGTTTGGGGCAATCAGCCCCAGCATTTT. Its translation: CASTGGWGVWGNQPQHF.

This rearrangement joins TRBV4-1 to TRBJ2-7; D uncertain. The V and J ends lost 4 bases and 0 bases respectively, with 10 bases between them. Germline lookup yields CDR1 MGHRA and CDR2 YSYEKL. The CDR3 extends over 14 amino acids. The CDR3 loop reads CASSPDPSSYEQYF. DNA for the CDR3: TGCGCCAGCAGCCCAGATCCATCCTCCTACGAGCAGTACTTC.

V and J are TRBV7-2 and TRBJ2-7; 9 bases map to TRBD1. The CDR3 runs to 15 residues. The V gene end was trimmed by 2 bases and the J gene end by 7 bases; junction bases not matched to a gene: 9. Germline V gives CDR1 SGHTA, CDR2 FQGNSA. The DNA for the CDR3 is TGTGCCAGCAGCTTAAGGGACAGGGCGCGGGGAGAGCAGTACTTC. Translation: CASSLRDRARGEQYF. Full variable domain (missing parts from reference TRBV7-2 and TRBJ2-7): GAGVSQSPSNKVTEKGKDVELRCDPISGHTALYWYRQSLGQGLEFLIYFQGNSAPDKSGLPSDRFSAERTGGSVSTLTIQRTQQEDSAVYLCASSLRDRARGEQYFGPGTRLTVT.

The gene calls are TRBV4-3 and TRBJ2-1; 9 nucleotides match TRBD2. The CDR3 spans 16 residues. Germline V lookup: CDR1 LGHNA, CDR2 YSLEER. V was pared by 1 base and J by 3 bases, with 4 bases of the junction left unmatched. CDR3 coding DNA: TGCGCCAGCAGCCAAGGGGGTAGCGGGGGCTACAATGAGCAGTTCTTC. Amino acid sequence: CASSQGGSGGYNEQFF.

This clone was detected only once. The chain employs TRBV4-3 and TRBJ1-5, with D tentatively TRBD1 (6 bases). Germline V lookup: CDR1 LGHNA, CDR2 YSLEER. V shed 3 bases and J shed 6 bases, with 18 bases lying between them. This CDR3 has 16 residues. CDR3: CASSHHSGGAGQPQHF. The CDR3 DNA sequence: TGCGCCAGCAGCCACCATAGTGGGGGGGCTGGTCAGCCCCAGCATTTT.

CDR3 amino acids: CASSRGDQRYEQYF. DNA of the CDR3: TGTGCCAGCAGCCGCGGGGACCAACGCTACGAGCAGTACTTC. This rearrangement joins TRBV5-4 to TRBJ2-7; possibly TRBD2 for D (6 bases). Germline V lookup: CDR1 SGHNT, CDR2 YYREEE (reference sequence). This CDR3 is built from 14 residues. With 4 bases removed from V and 3 bases from J, the gap between germline ends came to 14 bases.

This clone came up once. The genes are TRBV7-2 and TRBJ2-7, with 7 positions matching TRBD1. CDR1 SGHTA and CDR2 FQGNSA come from the germline V gene. This CDR3 has 14 amino acids. V lost 0 bases to trimming and J lost 6 bases; unmatched junction nucleotides: 5. The CDR3 region is CASSLALGTVEQYF. CDR3 bases: TGTGCCAGCAGCTTAGCGCTAGGGACAGTCGAGCAGTACTTC.

This chain links TRBV9 with TRBJ2-3; D is possibly TRBD1 (5 bases). The CDR3 loop spans 14 amino acids. The V gene's germline CDR1 is SGDLS and CDR2 YYNGEE. V lost 0 bases, J lost 4 bases, and 9 bases lay in between. Here the CDR3 DNA reads TGTGCCAGCAGCGTAGGGGGCCCATCAGATACGCAGTATTTT. Translated, it gives CASSVGGPSDTQYF.

The rearrangement uses TRBV14 and TRBJ2-5, with a weak D call TRBD1 (6 bases). Germline V gene lookup returns CDR1 SGHDN and CDR2 FVKESK. V dropped 3 bases and J dropped 4 bases, with 15 bases sitting between them. This CDR3 region has 15 residues. CDR3 bases: TGTGCCAGCAGCCAGACCGGCAGGGGTGGAGAGACCCAGTACTTC. Translation: CASSQTGRGGETQYF.

This sequence joins TRBV18 and TRBJ1-3; no definite D call. Germline V gene sequence: CDR1 KGHSH, CDR2 LQKENI. The CDR3 extends over 13 amino acids. Between the trimmed V and J ends, which lost 3 bases and 0 bases, there was a span of 3 bases. CDR3: CASSPNSGNTIYF. DNA of the CDR3: TGTGCCAGCTCACCCAACTCTGGAAACACCATATATTTT.

V usage is TRBV6-6 and J usage is TRBJ2-2, with D hard to call. The ends were cut back, 8 bases at V and 6 bases at J, with 13 bases in the middle. The CDR3 spans 13 residues. Germline CDR1 MNHNY, CDR2 SVGAGI (reference sequence). The CDR3 is CASSRQAAGELFF. The CDR3 DNA sequence: TGTGCCAGCTCCCGACAAGCCGCCGGGGAGCTGTTTTTT.

CDR3 residues: CASSPGGANYGYTF. The CDR3 DNA reads TGTGCCAGCAGCCCGGGGGGGGCCAACTATGGCTACACCTTC. The rearrangement uses TRBV5-4 and TRBJ1-2, with a weak D call TRBD1 (6 bases). From germline, CDR1 is SGHNT and CDR2 YYREEE (reference sequence). Trimming left V 4 bases short and J 2 bases short, with 12 bases between. There are 14 residues in the CDR3.

V and J are TRBV5-4 and TRBJ1-4; 10 bases line up with TRBD1. The V and J ends lost 1 base and 8 bases, in that order; junction bases with no gene match: 5. There are 15 residues in the CDR3. Looked up from germline, CDR1 is SGHNT and CDR2 is YYREEE (reference sequence). The DNA for the CDR3 is TGTGCCAGCAGCTTGCCTGGGACAGGGGAGGAAAAACTGTTTTTT. It translates to CASSLPGTGEEKLFF.

The V gene is TRBV4-3, the J gene TRBJ2-7; D is undetermined. V lost 0 bases and J lost 3, with 12 bases in between. Germline V gene data show CDR1 as LGHNA and CDR2 as YSLEER. The CDR3 spans 15 residues. The CDR3 sequence is CASSQESRSGYEQYF. The CDR3 DNA sequence: TGCGCCAGCAGCCAAGAGAGTCGCTCCGGCTACGAGCAGTACTTC.

Comment on this clone: The same CDR3 is also encoded by other DNA sequences in this sample. The chain employs TRBV27 and TRBJ1-5; TRBD1 matches 7 bases. Trimming cost V 6 bases and J 5 bases; bases outside gene matches: 7. CDR1 MNHEY and CDR2 SMNVEV come from the germline V gene (reference sequence). This CDR3 comprises 14 residues. The CDR3 DNA reads as TGTGCCAGCAGCAAAGGACAGGAGCATCAGCCCCAGCATTTT. This gives the protein CASSKGQEHQPQHF.

V and J are TRBV11-2 and TRBJ1-5; D unresolved. Trimming cost V 5 bases and J 4 bases, with 9 bases left between them. Germline lookup yields CDR1 SGHAT and CDR2 FQNNGV. The length of the CDR3 is 13 residues. Here the CDR3 reads CASSPSGNQPQHF. The CDR3 nucleotides are TGTGCCAGCAGCCCCTCCGGGAATCAGCCCCAGCATTTT.